A selection of T cell receptor beta chains follows, all from one sample in a study of OX40 agonist ivuxolimab in advanced cancers. Libraries were prepared by immunoSEQ multiplex PCR; TCRdb keeps only in-frame clonotypes and omits some of them. The sample shows tens of thousands of clones, around four fifths of them seen only once. Sample: CD4+ or CD8+ T cells sorted from blood, taken in a trial of the OX40 agonist ivuxolimab. These receptors were collected from an adult with an advanced solid tumor such as melanoma, head and neck, liver or kidney cancer. CDR3s include the opening cysteine and the closing phenylalanine or tryptophan. D genes are given only for firm matches. Where a row states a size, it is once, few, many or the class of an expanded clone; other rows omit it.

TRBD1	TRBV18	NA	TRBJ2-5	TGTGCCAGCTCACCAAAAGCTCCGACAGGGCAAGAGACCCAGTACTTC	CASSPKAPTGQETQYF
TRBD1	TRBV12-5	NA	TRBJ1-2	TGTGCTAGTGGTTTGGCCGCCCCGGGACAGGGAGATGGCTACACCTTC	CASGLAAPGQGDGYTF
NA	TRBV5-4	once	TRBJ2-2	TGTGCCAGCAGCCAAGATCCCAGGGCTAACACCGGGGAGCTGTTTTTT	CASSQDPRANTGELFF
NA	TRBV5-1	NA	TRBJ2-1	TGCGCCAGCAGCTTGGATGTTACCCAAAAATACAATGAGCAGTTCTTC	CASSLDVTQKYNEQFF
NA	TRBV7-8	NA	TRBJ1-1	TGTGCCAGCAGCCCCGGAGGCCTGAACACTGAAGCTTTCTTT	CASSPGGLNTEAFF
TRBD2	TRBV6-1	NA	TRBJ2-2	TGTGCCAGCAGTGCCCTAGCGGGTGTCGGGGAGCTGTTTTTT	CASSALAGVGELFF
NA	TRBV5-1	NA	TRBJ2-7	TGCGCCAGCAGCTTGGGAGGCGTCGGAGGCTCCTACGAGCAGTACTTC	CASSLGGVGGSYEQYF
NA	TRBV7-9	few	TRBJ1-3	TGTGCCAGCAGCTCCTTGTCTGGAAACACCATATATTTT	CASSSLSGNTIYF
TRBD2	TRBV2	few	TRBJ2-3	TGTGCCAGCAGTCTCCTAGCGGGGGGGCTTGGAGATACGCAGTATTTT	CASSLLAGGLGDTQYF
NA	TRBV10-1	NA	TRBJ1-1	TGCGCCACCACCCCGGGCCTTTCAGCGGACACTGAAGCTTTCTTT	CATTPGLSADTEAFF
NA	TRBV7-2	NA	TRBJ1-5	TGTGCCAGCAGCGCCTCGTTGGCGGGTTATCAGCCCCAGCATTTT	CASSASLAGYQPQHF
TRBD2	TRBV18	NA	TRBJ2-3	TGTGCCAGCTCACCAAGACTAGCCCTAAGCACAGATACGCAGTATTTT	CASSPRLALSTDTQYF
NA	TRBV19	NA	TRBJ1-1	TGTGCCAGTAGTATCTCGCGACAGGAGGGTGGGATGAACACTGAAGCTTTCTTT	CASSISRQEGGMNTEAFF
NA	TRBV7-2	NA	TRBJ1-2	TGTGCCAGCAGCCCCTACACCGATGGCTACACCTTC	CASSPYTDGYTF
TRBD1	TRBV6-5	NA	TRBJ2-7	TGTGCCAGCCGCCGGGACAGCAACCCGTACGAGCAGTACTTC	CASRRDSNPYEQYF
NA	TRBV9	NA	TRBJ1-1	TGTGCCAGCAGCGTAGTAGAGGGCGCGGAGCGAGCTTTCTTT	CASSVVEGAERAFF
TRBD1	TRBV5-1	once	TRBJ1-2	TGCGCCAGCAGCAGGGACAGGTCCTTCTACACCTTC	CASSRDRSFYTF
TRBD1	TRBV19	NA	TRBJ2-3	TGTGCCAGTAGTATAAGTCGAACAGGGGCGTGGGGCACAGATACGCAGTATTTT	CASSISRTGAWGTDTQYF
NA	TRBV4-1	NA	TRBJ2-7	TGCGCCAGCAGTATACATCATCCAGCGCAGGGGTTTGGCGAGCAGTACTTC	CASSIHHPAQGFGEQYF
NA	TRBV5-6	NA	TRBJ2-3	TGTGCCAGCAGCTTACTGACTAGAGGGACGCAGTATTTT	CASSLLTRGTQYF
TRBD1	TRBV28	NA	TRBJ1-1	TGTGCCAGCAGTTTAGTGCGCCGGGACAGGAGAATATTGAACACTGAAGCTTTCTTT	CASSLVRRDRRILNTEAFF
NA	TRBV5-6	NA	TRBJ1-1	TGTGCCAGCAGCTTGGCAGGAGGGAACACTGAAGCTTTCTTT	CASSLAGGNTEAFF
NA	TRBV11-2	once	TRBJ2-7	TGTGCCAGCAGCCGCATGAACTACGAGCAGTACTTC	CASSRMNYEQYF
NA	TRBV7-8	NA	TRBJ2-3	TGTGCCAGCAGCTTAGAGACGGTCGAAAGCTTAATCCTCACAGATACGCAGTATTTT	CASSLETVESLILTDTQYF
TRBD1	TRBV7-6	NA	TRBJ1-2	TGTGCCAGCAGCTCCCAGGGGGGCATTCGTGATTACACCTTC	CASSSQGGIRDYTF
TRBD1	TRBV5-6	NA	TRBJ1-2	TGTGCCAGCAGCTTGGAGGACAGGGTTTACGGCTACACCTTC	CASSLEDRVYGYTF
NA	TRBV20-1	NA	TRBJ1-2	TGCAGTGCTTCGCTCTTCCCTGGCTACACCTTC	CSASLFPGYTF
NA	TRBV19	NA	TRBJ1-5	TGTGCCAGTAGTATCCCGGGGGGCTTTGCCAGCAATCAGCCCCAGCATTTT	CASSIPGGFASNQPQHF
NA	TRBV11-1	NA	TRBJ2-1	TGTGCCAGCAGCGGGCAGGGACCCAGCTCCTACAATGAGCAGTTCTTC	CASSGQGPSSYNEQFF
TRBD1	TRBV9	NA	TRBJ2-7	TGTGCCAGCAGCCCAGGTAGGGGGCGCGACTACGAGCAGTACTTC	CASSPGRGRDYEQYF
NA	TRBV6-1	NA	TRBJ2-5	TGTGCCAGCAAGGGTTCGGGGGAAGAGACCCAGTACTTC	CASKGSGEETQYF
TRBD2	TRBV5-4	NA	TRBJ2-7	TGTGCCAGCAGCTTGAAATTGGGACTAGCGGGACACGAGCAGTACTTC	CASSLKLGLAGHEQYF
NA	TRBV2	NA	TRBJ2-3	TGTGCCAGCAGTGGGGGTAGGCCTAGCACAGATACGCAGTATTTT	CASSGGRPSTDTQYF
NA	TRBV7-3	NA	TRBJ2-1	TGTGCCAGCAGCTTAGCCGCCCGCTCCTACAATGAGCAGTTCTTC	CASSLAARSYNEQFF
NA	TRBV5-6	NA	TRBJ2-2	TGTGCCAGGCCGGGGGCCGGCACCGGGGAGCTGTTTTTT	CARPGAGTGELFF
TRBD1	TRBV2	NA	TRBJ2-1	TGTGCCAGCAGTGAAGCAGGAAGGGGGCGGACAAATGAGCAGTTCTTC	CASSEAGRGRTNEQFF
NA	TRBV6-1	NA	TRBJ2-2	TGTGCCAGCAGTGAACGGGCGCGGACCGGGGAGCTGTTTTTT	CASSERARTGELFF
NA	TRBV7-8	once	TRBJ2-2	TGTGCCAGCAGCTTCCGAGGGCCGGGCACCGGGGAGCTGTTTTTT	CASSFRGPGTGELFF
TRBD1	TRBV11-2	NA	TRBJ2-5	TGTGCCAGCAGCTTAGGAGGGACAGGGGGTCGGTGGGGCGAGACCCAGTACTTC	CASSLGGTGGRWGETQYF
NA	TRBV2	NA	TRBJ2-7	TGTGCCAGCAGTGCTTCGACAGTCGGCTCCTACGAGCAGTACTTC	CASSASTVGSYEQYF
TRBD2	TRBV10-3	NA	TRBJ2-4	TGTGCCATCAGTGAGGCTGGCGGGGGGGCCAAAAACATTCAGTACTTC	CAISEAGGGAKNIQYF
TRBD1	TRBV2	NA	TRBJ1-1	TGTGCCGGAACCGAGGGACAGGCAGGGCTCACTGAAGCTTTCTTT	CAGTEGQAGLTEAFF
TRBD2	TRBV5-1	NA	TRBJ2-1	TGCGCCAGCAGCTTGGGTCTAGCGGGGGGCTATGAGCAGTTCTTC	CASSLGLAGGYEQFF
NA	TRBV5-3	NA	TRBJ1-5	TGTGCCAGCAGCGGCCATCAGCCCCAGCATTTT	CASSGHQPQHF
NA	TRBV4-1	NA	TRBJ1-4	TGCGCCAGCAGCCAAGCGCAGGCTACCCTTAATGAAAAACTGTTTTTT	CASSQAQATLNEKLFF
NA	TRBV28	NA	TRBJ2-7	TGTGCCAGCGCTCATCAAGGCGAGCAGTACTTC	CASAHQGEQYF
NA	TRBV5-1	once	TRBJ2-3	TGCGCCAGCAGCCAGGGCCGTTTCCTCGCAGATACGCAGTATTTT	CASSQGRFLADTQYF
TRBD2	TRBV9	NA	TRBJ2-2	TGTGCCAGCAGCGTACCTAGGGAGGGCCCCACCGGGGAGCTGTTTTTT	CASSVPREGPTGELFF
NA	TRBV19	NA	TRBJ1-2	TGTGCCAGTAGCGGGAGCCCTACGCGGAACTATGGCTACACCTTC	CASSGSPTRNYGYTF
NA	TRBV19	few	TRBJ2-7	TGTGCCACGGCGACAGGATACTACGAGCAGTACTTC	CATATGYYEQYF
NA	TRBV7-9	NA	TRBJ2-2	TGTGCCAGCAGCTTAAGAGCCCTGAACACCGGGGAGCTGTTTTTT	CASSLRALNTGELFF
NA	TRBV9	NA	TRBJ1-1	TGTGCCAGCAGCGTAGTTAACACTGAAGCTTTCTTT	CASSVVNTEAFF
NA	TRBV2	NA	TRBJ2-1	TGTGCCAGCGCACAGACAGTAGGGGGGAATGAGCAGTTCTTC	CASAQTVGGNEQFF